This TCR beta chain was sequenced during a study of blood T cell repertoires in COVID-19. V was clipped by 1 base and J by 7 bases, with 8 bases between them. Germline V lookup: CDR1 KGHSH, CDR2 LQKENI. This CDR3 has 13 residues. This clone was seen only a few times. This table comes from immunoSEQ multiplex PCR, and its TCRdb copy is limited to in-frame clones, with some not included. The sample carries about 27,000 clones, approximately 80% recorded once. Specimen: peripheral blood. This TCR came from a man in his 70s with active COVID-19. The gene calls are TRBV18 and TRBJ1-5; perhaps TRBD1 as D (6 bases). CDR3 DNA sequence: TGTGCCAGCTCACCACAGGGGGACCAGCCCCAGCATTTT. Residues: CASSPQGDQPQHF.